The clone carrying this T cell receptor (beta chain) was seen only a few times. What it recognizes is unknown. Germline CDR1 reads DFQATT; CDR2 reads SNEGSKA (reference sequence). Trimming at V came to 3 bases and at J to 5 bases, leaving 3 bases not matched to a gene. This CDR3 has 12 amino acids. TCRdb called the 5' RACE reads again in MiXCR, with one record for every CDR3 protein. The sample holds about 47,000 distinct CDR3 sequences; about 28% are singletons and the top ten take roughly 2%. Study results and limitations: Tumor-infiltrating Treg TCR alpha and beta sequences overlapped most with tumor naive CD4+ T cells, then blood naive. Larger-cohort validation covered only one TCR beta V-J rearrangement.

This sequence originates from a female donor with breast cancer. V gene TRBV20-1 combines with J gene TRBJ2-5; 7 positions agree with TRBD1. What was sequenced was naive CD4+ T cells sorted from blood. Regarding subset: naive CD4+ T cells, CD4+CD45RA+CD25-. CDR3 loop: CSASRGPETQYF. The CDR3 nucleotides are TGCAGTGCTAGTAGGGGGCCTGAGACCCAGTACTTC.